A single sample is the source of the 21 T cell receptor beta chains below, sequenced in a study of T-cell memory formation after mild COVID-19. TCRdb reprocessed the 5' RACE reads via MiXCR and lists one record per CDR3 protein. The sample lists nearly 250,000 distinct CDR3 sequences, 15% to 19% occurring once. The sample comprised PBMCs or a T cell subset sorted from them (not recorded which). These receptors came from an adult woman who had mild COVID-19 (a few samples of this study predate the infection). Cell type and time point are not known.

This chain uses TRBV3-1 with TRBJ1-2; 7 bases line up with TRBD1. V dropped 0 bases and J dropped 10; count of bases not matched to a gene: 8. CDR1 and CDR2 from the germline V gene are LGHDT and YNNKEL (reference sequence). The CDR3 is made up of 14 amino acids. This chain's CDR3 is CASSQDWAGGDYTF. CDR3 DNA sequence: TGTGCCAGCAGCCAAGATTGGGCAGGGGGTGACTACACCTTC.

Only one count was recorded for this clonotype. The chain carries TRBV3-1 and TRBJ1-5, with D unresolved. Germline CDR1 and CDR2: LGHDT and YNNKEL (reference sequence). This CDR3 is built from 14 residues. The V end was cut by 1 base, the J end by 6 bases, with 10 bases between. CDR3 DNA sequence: TGTGCCAGCAGCCAAGGACGGGCCCTTCAGCCCCAGCATTTT. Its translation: CASSQGRALQPQHF.

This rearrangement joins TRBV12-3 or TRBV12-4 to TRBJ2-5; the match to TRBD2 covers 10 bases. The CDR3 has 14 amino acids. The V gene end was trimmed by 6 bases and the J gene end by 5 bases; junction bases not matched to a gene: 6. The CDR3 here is CASRPSSGSETQYF. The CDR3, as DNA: TGTGCCAGCAGGCCTTCTAGCGGGAGCGAGACCCAGTACTTC.

The CDR3 loop is CASSYSTGEQYF. The CDR3 DNA reads TGTGCCAGCAGTTACTCGACAGGGGAGCAGTACTTC. V and J are TRBV6-2 or TRBV6-3 and TRBJ2-7; 7 bases are a match to TRBD1. CDR1 is MNHEY and CDR2 is SVGEGT in the germline V gene. Unmatched junction bases numbered 0, after V lost 0 bases and J lost 7 bases. The length of the CDR3 is 12 residues.

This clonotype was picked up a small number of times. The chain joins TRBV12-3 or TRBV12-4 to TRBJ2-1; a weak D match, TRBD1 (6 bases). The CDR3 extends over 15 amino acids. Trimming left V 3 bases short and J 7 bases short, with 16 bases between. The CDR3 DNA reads TGTGCCAGCAGTTTCCTCAGGGGCCTGGGGAATGAGCAGTTCTTC. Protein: CASSFLRGLGNEQFF.

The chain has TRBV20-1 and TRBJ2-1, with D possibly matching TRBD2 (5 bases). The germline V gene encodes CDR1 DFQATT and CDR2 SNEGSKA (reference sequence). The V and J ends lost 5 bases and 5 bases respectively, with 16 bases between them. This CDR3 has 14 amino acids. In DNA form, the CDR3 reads TGCAGTGCTCCCCTCCGGGAATCGAACAATGAGCAGTTCTTC. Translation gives CSAPLRESNNEQFF.

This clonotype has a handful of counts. The CDR3, as DNA: TGTGCCACCAGTGACCCTGGAGGGTCTAGCGGGAGGGCCTCGCCCTACAATGAGCAGTTCTTC. Protein: CATSDPGGSSGRASPYNEQFF. The chain joins TRBV24-1 to TRBJ2-1; 12 bases agree with TRBD2. Unmatched junction bases numbered 17, after V lost 4 bases and J lost 2 bases. The CDR3 has 21 residues. Looked up from germline, CDR1 is KGHDR and CDR2 is SFDVKD.

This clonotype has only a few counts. The CDR3 loop is CSSMGFESEETQYF. The CDR3, as DNA: TGCAGTTCCATGGGGTTTGAAAGCGAAGAGACCCAGTACTTC. The chain employs TRBV20-1 and TRBJ2-5; no clear D gene. Germline V CDR1 and CDR2: DFQATT, SNEGSKA (reference sequence). This CDR3 is 14 amino acids long. With 8 bases removed from V and 3 bases from J, the gap between germline ends came to 19 bases.

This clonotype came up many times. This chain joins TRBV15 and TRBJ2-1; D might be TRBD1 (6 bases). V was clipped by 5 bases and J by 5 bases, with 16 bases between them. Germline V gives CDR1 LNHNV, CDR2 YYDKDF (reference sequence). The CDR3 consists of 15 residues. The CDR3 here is CATSETPDRNNEQFF. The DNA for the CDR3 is TGTGCCACCAGCGAAACCCCGGACAGAAACAATGAGCAGTTCTTC. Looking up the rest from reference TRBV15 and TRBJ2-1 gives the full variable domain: DAMVIQNPRYQVTQFGKPVTLSCSQTLNHNVMYWYQQKSSQAPKLLFHYYDKDFNNEADTPDNFQSRRPNTSFCFLDIRSPGLGDTAMYLCATSETPDRNNEQFFGPGTRLTVL.

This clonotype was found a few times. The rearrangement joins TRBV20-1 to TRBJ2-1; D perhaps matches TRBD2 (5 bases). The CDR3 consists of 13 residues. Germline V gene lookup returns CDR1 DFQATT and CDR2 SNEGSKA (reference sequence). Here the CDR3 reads CRALSGNYNEQFF. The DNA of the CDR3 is TGCAGGGCCTTAAGCGGAAACTACAATGAGCAGTTCTTC.

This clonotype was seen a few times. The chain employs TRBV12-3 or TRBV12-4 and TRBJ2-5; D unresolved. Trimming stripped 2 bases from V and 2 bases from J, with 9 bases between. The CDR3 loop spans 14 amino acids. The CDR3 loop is CASSLFGAQETQYF. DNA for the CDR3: TGTGCCAGCAGTTTATTCGGAGCTCAAGAGACCCAGTACTTC.

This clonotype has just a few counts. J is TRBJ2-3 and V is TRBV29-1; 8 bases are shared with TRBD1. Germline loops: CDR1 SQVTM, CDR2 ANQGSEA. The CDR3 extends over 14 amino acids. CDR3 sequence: CSTRGPGRTDTQYF. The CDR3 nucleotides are TGCAGTACCAGGGGGCCAGGCCGCACAGATACGCAGTATTTT.

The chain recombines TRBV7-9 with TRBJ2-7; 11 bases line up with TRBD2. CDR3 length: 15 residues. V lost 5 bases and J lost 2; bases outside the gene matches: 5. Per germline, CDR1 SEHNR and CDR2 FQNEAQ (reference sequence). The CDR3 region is CASSTGTSGAYEQYF. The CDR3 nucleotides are TGTGCCAGCAGCACCGGGACTAGCGGCGCCTACGAGCAGTACTTC.

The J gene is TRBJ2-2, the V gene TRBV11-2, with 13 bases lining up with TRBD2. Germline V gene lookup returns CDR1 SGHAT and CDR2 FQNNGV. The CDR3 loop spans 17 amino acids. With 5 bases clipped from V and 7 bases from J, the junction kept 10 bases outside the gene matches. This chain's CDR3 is CASSLGTSGTRSGELFF. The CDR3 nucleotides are TGTGCCAGCAGCCTAGGGACTAGCGGGACCAGGAGCGGGGAGCTGTTTTTT. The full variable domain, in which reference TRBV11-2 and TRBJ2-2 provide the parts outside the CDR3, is EAGVAQSPRYKIIEKRQSVAFWCNPISGHATLYWYQQILGQGPKLLIQFQNNGVVDDSQLPKDRFSAERLKGVDSTLKIQPAKLEDSAVYLCASSLGTSGTRSGELFFGEGSRLTVL.

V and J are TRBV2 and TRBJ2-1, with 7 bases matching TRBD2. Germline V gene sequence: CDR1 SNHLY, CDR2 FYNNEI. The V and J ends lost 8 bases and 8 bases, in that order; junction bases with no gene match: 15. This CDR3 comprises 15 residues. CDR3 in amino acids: CASAKGTGGQDEQFF. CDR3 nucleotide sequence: TGTGCCAGCGCGAAAGGAACGGGAGGCCAGGATGAGCAGTTCTTC.

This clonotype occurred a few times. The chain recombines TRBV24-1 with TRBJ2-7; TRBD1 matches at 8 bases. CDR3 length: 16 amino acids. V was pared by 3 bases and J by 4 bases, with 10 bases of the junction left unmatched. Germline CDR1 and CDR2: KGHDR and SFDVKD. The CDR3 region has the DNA TGTGCCACCAGTGATCCCCGAGGGACAGGATCATACGAGCAGTACTTC. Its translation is CATSDPRGTGSYEQYF.

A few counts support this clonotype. The CDR3 DNA is TGTGCCAGCAGTCCAGGGGCTGGCTACACCTTC. Its translation: CASSPGAGYTF. The chain carries TRBV6-5 and TRBJ1-2, with D possibly being TRBD1 (6 bases). CDR1 and CDR2 (germline): MNHEY, SVGAGI. The CDR3 is 11 residues long. The V end was cut by 5 bases, the J end by 7 bases, with 8 bases between.

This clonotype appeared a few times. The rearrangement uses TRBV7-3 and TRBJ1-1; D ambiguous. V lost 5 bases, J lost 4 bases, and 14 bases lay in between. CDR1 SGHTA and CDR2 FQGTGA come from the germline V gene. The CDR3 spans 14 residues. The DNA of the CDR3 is TGTGCCAGCAGCCCTCTTCCGACGAGCACTGAAGCTTTCTTT. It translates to CASSPLPTSTEAFF.

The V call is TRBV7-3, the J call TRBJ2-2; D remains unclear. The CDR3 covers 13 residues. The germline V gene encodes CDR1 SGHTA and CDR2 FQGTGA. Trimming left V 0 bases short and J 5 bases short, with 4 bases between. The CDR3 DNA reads TGTGCCAGCAGCTTAACCCAGACCGGGGAGCTGTTTTTT. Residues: CASSLTQTGELFF.

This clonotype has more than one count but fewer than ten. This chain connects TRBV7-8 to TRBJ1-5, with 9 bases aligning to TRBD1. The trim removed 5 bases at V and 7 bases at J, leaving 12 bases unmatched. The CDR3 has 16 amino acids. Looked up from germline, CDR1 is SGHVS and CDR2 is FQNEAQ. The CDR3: CASSPRDRVGIQPQHF. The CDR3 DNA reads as TGTGCCAGCAGCCCTCGGGACAGGGTGGGTATCCAGCCCCAGCATTTT.

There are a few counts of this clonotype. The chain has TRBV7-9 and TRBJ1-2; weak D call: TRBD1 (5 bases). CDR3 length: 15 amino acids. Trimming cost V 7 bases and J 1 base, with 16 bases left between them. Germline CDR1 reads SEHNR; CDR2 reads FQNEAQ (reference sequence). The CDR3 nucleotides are TGTGCCAGCACAAACGGATACAGGTTTAACTATGGCTACACCTTC. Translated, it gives CASTNGYRFNYGYTF.